A single sample gave rise to the 14 T cell receptor beta chains below, sequenced in a study of CD8 T cells in Susac syndrome. Reverse transcription used roughly 0.45 to 1 ug RNA and random hexamers. In TCRdb, the immunoSEQ multiplex PCR reads were re-called with MiXCR into one record per CDR3 protein. The sample has some 300,000 distinct CDR3 sequences, roughly 85% seen once. Sequencing was carried out using CD8+ T cells from PBMCs. Receptor source: a human donor with multiple sclerosis.

This chain uses TRBV4-3 with TRBJ2-1; a weak D match, TRBD2 (6 bases). Germline V gene sequence: CDR1 LGHNA, CDR2 YSLEER. With 8 bases removed from V and 4 bases from J, the gap between germline ends came to 9 bases. This CDR3 region has 12 residues. CDR3 loop: CASGRGYNEQFF. The CDR3 DNA sequence: TGCGCCAGCGGGCGGGGATACAATGAGCAGTTCTTC.

The chain couples TRBV29-1 to TRBJ2-7; 8 positions agree with TRBD1. The CDR3 covers 14 residues. Trimming removed 4 bases from V and 3 bases from J; junction bases left unmatched: 8. CDR1 is SQVTM, CDR2 ANQGSEA, per germline. CDR3 in amino acids: CSVVGEQGGYEQYF. The CDR3 DNA reads as TGCAGCGTTGTGGGTGAACAGGGGGGCTACGAGCAGTACTTC.

The gene calls are TRBV9 and TRBJ2-3; weak D call: TRBD2 (6 bases). V lost 7 bases to trimming and J lost 0 bases, with 15 bases between them. Germline values: CDR1 SGDLS, CDR2 YYNGEE. The CDR3 totals 15 residues. CDR3 region: CASCPESGSTDTQYF. CDR3 DNA: TGTGCCAGCTGCCCGGAGAGCGGGAGCACAGATACGCAGTATTTT. Combining the CDR3 with reference TRBV9 and TRBJ2-3 gives the whole variable domain DSGVTQTPKHLITATGQRVTLRCSPRSGDLSVYWYQQSLDQGLQFLIQYYNGEERAKGNILERFSAQQFPDLHSELNLSSLELGDSALYFCASCPESGSTDTQYFGPGTRLTVL.

The CDR3 DNA sequence: TGTGCCAGCAGTTATTTGACTGGCGATACGCAGTATTTT. Amino acids: CASSYLTGDTQYF. V is TRBV6-2 or TRBV6-3 and J is TRBJ2-3; D remains ambiguous. CDR3 size: 13 residues. V lost 3 bases to trimming and J lost 6 bases, with 10 bases between them. Germline V gene data show CDR1 as MNHEY and CDR2 as SVGEGT.

The V gene is TRBV5-4, the J gene TRBJ1-1, with D hard to call. The CDR3 spans 13 residues. Trimming pared 0 bases from V and 7 bases from J, leaving 10 bases between. Germline V gene lookup returns CDR1 SGHNT and CDR2 YYREEE (reference sequence). CDR3 loop: CASSLAWANEAFF. DNA for the CDR3: TGTGCCAGCAGCTTGGCTTGGGCGAATGAAGCTTTCTTT.

The V and J genes are TRBV14 and TRBJ2-7; D call uncertain. V shed 4 bases and J shed 3 bases, with 13 bases lying between them. The CDR3 extends over 14 amino acids. Germline V gene data show CDR1 as SGHDN and CDR2 as FVKESK. CDR3 sequence reads: CASSLSGPHYEQYF. In nucleotides, the CDR3 is TGTGCCAGCAGCCTCTCCGGGCCCCACTACGAGCAGTACTTC.

The rearrangement links TRBV6-5 to TRBJ2-3; 8 bases map to TRBD2. Germline V CDR1 and CDR2: MNHEY, SVGAGI. The CDR3 loop spans 17 amino acids. After removal of 4 bases from V and 9 bases from J, the junction contained 18 bases not matched to a gene. CDR3 sequence: CASSSTSRPGGGRTQYF. The CDR3 nucleotides read TGTGCCAGCAGTTCAACAAGTCGGCCGGGAGGGGGTCGCACGCAGTATTTT.

Worth noting for this clonotype: Its ends do not fully match the called genes, so a read error is possible. The chain employs TRBV15 and TRBJ2-1; 7 bases match TRBD2. The germline gives CDR1 LNHNV, CDR2 YYDKDF (reference sequence). This CDR3 has 15 residues. The CDR3 DNA is TGTGCCACCGGCAGAGAACGGGACTACTACAATGAGCAGTTCTTC. This encodes CATGRERDYYNEQFF. The complete variable domain, with remaining parts taken from reference TRBV15 and TRBJ2-1, reads DAMVIQNPRYQVTQFGKPVTLSCSQTLNHNVMYWYQQKSSQAPKLLFHYYDKDFNNEADTPDNFQSRRPNTSFCFLDIRSPGLGDTAMYLCATGRERDYYNEQFFGPGTRLTVL.

The chain is built from TRBV6-1 and TRBJ2-1; D might be TRBD2 (7 bases). The ends were cut back, 6 bases at V and 5 bases at J, with 23 bases in the middle. The germline gives CDR1 MNHNS, CDR2 SASEGT. The CDR3 loop spans 17 amino acids. The CDR3 sequence is CASSLRTPRGAHNEQFF. The CDR3 coding sequence is TGTGCCAGCAGCCTTAGGACTCCCCGGGGGGCACACAATGAGCAGTTCTTC.

The chain has TRBV4-3 and TRBJ2-1, with 12 bases matching TRBD2. J lost 9 bases, V lost 1 base, and 10 bases had no gene match. Germline-derived CDR1 and CDR2 are LGHNA and YSLEER. The CDR3 contains 17 residues. The CDR3 sequence is CASSQAWTSGMLSEQFF. CDR3 nucleotides: TGCGCCAGCAGCCAAGCTTGGACTAGCGGGATGCTGTCTGAGCAGTTCTTC.

The rearrangement uses TRBV4-3 and TRBJ2-3, with D uncertain. The CDR3 is 14 residues long. Germline CDR1 is LGHNA and CDR2 is YSLEER. Trimming removed 2 bases at V and 6 bases at J, with 12 bases between. CDR3 in DNA: TGCGCCAGCAGCCAAACCACCTTTCCGGATACGCAGTATTTT. Protein product: CASSQTTFPDTQYF.

The J gene is TRBJ2-3, the V gene TRBV6-5; D is uncertain. Trimming removed 2 bases at V and 8 bases at J, with 20 bases between. Germline loops: CDR1 MNHEY, CDR2 SVGAGI. The CDR3 totals 16 residues. The CDR3 sequence: CASSYAGHHTDGTQYF. Here the CDR3 DNA reads TGTGCCAGCAGTTACGCCGGTCATCACACAGATGGTACGCAGTATTTT.

The CDR3 region has the DNA TGTGCCAGCAGCCTCGAACCCCCAGGGGGGGCCGCCTACGAGCAGTACTTC. Translation: CASSLEPPGGAAYEQYF. The V call is TRBV7-8, the J call TRBJ2-7; D tentatively reads TRBD1 or TRBD2 (7 bases each). This CDR3 has 17 amino acids. Germline lookup yields CDR1 SGHVS and CDR2 FQNEAQ. V lost 5 bases and J lost 2, with 22 bases in between.

About this clonotype itself: Mismatch with germline at one junction end may stem from a read error. The rearrangement joins TRBV29-1 to TRBJ2-4; D possibly corresponds to TRBD1 (7 bases). The germline V gene encodes CDR1 SQVTM and CDR2 ANQGSEA. The CDR3 loop spans 15 amino acids. In nucleotides, the CDR3 is TGTAGCGTTGAAGATCGGAGGGACAGCGTCGAGATTCAGTACTTC. This encodes CSVEDRRDSVEIQYF.